The following is a T cell receptor (beta chain) sequence with its context. This CDR3 comprises 15 residues. CDR1 and CDR2 (germline): PRHDT, FYEKMQ (reference sequence). V lost 0 bases and J lost 5; bases outside the gene matches: 4. Methods used by the authors: Estimation of nucleated cell counts was performed using reference gene primer amplification. Produced via immunoSEQ multiplex PCR; TCRdb's table is partial and in-frame only. That table is the source of V, J and clone size, and D and trimming were worked out from the DNA. The sample has a few hundred thousand clones; 75% to 90% are singletons. In terms of age and location, participants ranged from about 18 to 100 years and lived in fewer than 30 US areas. Which cohort a participant joined came from the clinical history participants gave. The data stem from a study of blood T cell repertoires in COVID-19.

This clonotype was obtained from a woman younger than 45 who had recovered from COVID-19. Sequenced sample: PBMCs or T cells enriched from blood (not recorded which). The chain employs TRBV13 and TRBJ2-5; 9 bases agree with TRBD1. DNA for the CDR3: TGTGCCAGCAGCTTAGGGTGGACAGGGGTGGAGACCCAGTACTTC. Protein product: CASSLGWTGVETQYF.